The 22 T cell receptor beta chains in this list originate from one sample, sequenced in a study. Using its own MiXCR run on the 5' RACE reads, TCRdb lists one record per CDR3 protein. The table lists some 7,900 distinct CDR3 sequences, roughly 50% of them singletons, with 4% to 5% in the top ten. Sequenced sample: memory CD4+ T cells sorted from a lymph node. Subset noted: memory CD4+ T cells, CD4+CD45RO+CD25-. These receptor sequences come from a female donor with breast cancer.

The chain employs TRBV7-2 and TRBJ1-5; D perhaps matches TRBD1 (5 bases). The V and J ends lost 4 bases and 0 bases respectively, with 10 bases between them. This CDR3 has 15 amino acids. Germline values: CDR1 SGHTA, CDR2 FQGNSA. Written as DNA, the CDR3 is TGTGCCAGCAGCTCGGGGACGTATAGCAATCAGCCCCAGCATTTT. Translation: CASSSGTYSNQPQHF.

This clonotype has a handful of counts. The gene calls are TRBV15 and TRBJ1-2; D remains unclear. The CDR3 contains 16 residues. With 0 bases removed from V and 2 bases from J, the gap between germline ends came to 13 bases. Germline loops: CDR1 LNHNV, CDR2 YYDKDF (reference sequence). The CDR3 reads CATSRDRRGTNYGYTF. The CDR3 bases are TGTGCCACCAGCAGAGACCGGCGGGGTACCAACTATGGCTACACCTTC.

The V call is TRBV20-1, the J call TRBJ2-2; D remains unclear. CDR1 is DFQATT and CDR2 is SNEGSKA in the germline V gene (reference sequence). Trimming left V 2 bases short and J 0 bases short, with 13 bases between. The CDR3 is made up of 16 amino acids. In DNA, the CDR3 is TGCAGTGCTAGAAATCCGGGCGCCGCGAACACCGGGGAGCTGTTTTTT. Encoded protein: CSARNPGAANTGELFF.

The V call is TRBV20-1, the J call TRBJ1-4, with D possibly being TRBD1 (6 bases). CDR1 DFQATT and CDR2 SNEGSKA come from the germline V gene (reference sequence). The CDR3 length is 14 residues. Trimming took 1 base from V and 8 from J, leaving 14 bases between them. CDR3 bases: TGCAGTGCTAGAGCGGGGGGGGCCCGAGAAAAACTGTTTTTT. Its translation: CSARAGGAREKLFF.

This clonotype was picked up a small number of times. The chain employs TRBV2 and TRBJ2-1, with no clear D. CDR3 size: 13 residues. The V end was cut by 4 bases, the J end by 10 bases, with 14 bases between. CDR1 and CDR2 from the germline V gene are SNHLY and FYNNEI. The CDR3 DNA sequence: TGTGCCAGCAGTGTGGGTAGGGCAGGCGAGCAGTTCTTC. This translates into CASSVGRAGEQFF.

The chain links TRBV7-9 to TRBJ1-1; the D is unclear. CDR3 size: 13 residues. In germline, CDR1 is SEHNR, CDR2 FQNEAQ (reference sequence). Trimming took off 6 bases at V and 7 bases at J, with 15 bases between the two ends. The CDR3: CASRYGVMSEAFF. CDR3 in DNA: TGTGCCAGCAGATATGGGGTCATGAGTGAAGCTTTCTTT. Using reference TRBV7-9 and TRBJ1-1 for the parts outside the CDR3, the full variable domain is DTGVSQNPRHKITKRGQNVTFRCDPISEHNRLYWYRQTLGQGPEFLTYFQNEAQLEKSRLLSDRFSAERPKGSFSTLEIQRTEQGDSAMYLCASRYGVMSEAFFGQGTRLTVV.

This clonotype was detected a few times. The gene calls are TRBV29-1 and TRBJ1-1; D is uncertain. Germline CDR1 and CDR2: SQVTM and ANQGSEA. This CDR3 has 12 amino acids. The V and J ends lost 7 bases and 1 base respectively, with 10 bases between them. Here the CDR3 DNA reads TGCAGCGGAAAGATAGGGAACACTGAAGCTTTCTTT. It yields the protein CSGKIGNTEAFF.

The table lists this clonotype with a few counts. This chain links TRBV20-1 with TRBJ2-7; TRBD2 agrees at 11 bases. The germline V gene encodes CDR1 DFQATT and CDR2 SNEGSKA (reference sequence). The CDR3 contains 12 residues. CDR3 bases: TGCAGCGGGACTAGCGGTAGTTACGAGCAGTACTTC. Its translation is CSGTSGSYEQYF.

This clonotype was seen only once. The V gene is TRBV30, the J gene TRBJ2-1; D is uncertain. Trimming shortened V by 2 bases and J by 6 bases, and 8 bases separated the two germline ends. Germline V gives CDR1 GTSNPN, CDR2 SVGIG (reference sequence). The CDR3 has 12 residues. CDR3 loop: CAWSSGCNEQFF. Here the CDR3 DNA reads TGTGCCTGGAGTTCAGGTTGCAATGAGCAGTTCTTC.

As to this clonotype: Germline and junction disagree at one end, which may indicate a read error. The rearrangement joins TRBV6-5 to TRBJ2-3; D is perhaps TRBD1 (5 bases). Germline CDR1 is MNHEY and CDR2 is SVGAGI. This CDR3 comprises 15 residues. DNA of the CDR3: TGTGCCAGCAGTTTCAGGGCCTGGGGCCCAGATACGCAGTGTTTT. Translation: CASSFRAWGPDTQCF.

The CDR3 DNA reads TGTGCCAGCAGCTTAACTCTCCAGGTCTCCTACAATGAGCAGTTCTTC. Protein sequence: CASSLTLQVSYNEQFF. V gene TRBV7-9 combines with J gene TRBJ2-1, with D unresolved. Germline CDR1 SEHNR, CDR2 FQNEAQ (reference sequence). V lost 2 bases and J 0 bases, leaving 11 bases between the germline ends. The CDR3 consists of 16 residues.

This clonotype was seen only a few times. The V gene is TRBV6-6, the J gene TRBJ1-5; 8 bases align to TRBD1. V lost 6 bases, J lost 7 bases, and 5 bases stayed unmatched. CDR1 and CDR2 (germline): MNHNY, SVGAGI (reference sequence). The CDR3 sequence is 13 residues long. In DNA form, the CDR3 reads TGTGCCAGCAGACAGGGGGTGAAGCAGCCCCAGCATTTT. This gives the protein CASRQGVKQPQHF.

By sample fraction, this clonotype is medium-sized. The chain has TRBV6-2 or TRBV6-3 and TRBJ2-1, with 9 bases identical to TRBD1. The CDR3 length is 15 residues. The J segment lost 4 bases and the V segment lost 5 bases, leaving 6 bases of the junction unmatched. CDR1 and CDR2 (germline): MNHEY, SVGEGT. CDR3 in amino acids: CASSTYRGQYNEQFF. CDR3 sequence (DNA): TGTGCCAGCAGTACCTACAGGGGGCAGTACAATGAGCAGTTCTTC.

The chain couples TRBV6-5 to TRBJ2-7, with a weak D call TRBD1 (5 bases). V gave up 7 bases and J gave up 2 bases, with 9 bases separating them. CDR3 length: 12 amino acids. Germline CDR1 reads MNHEY; CDR2 reads SVGAGI. CDR3 residues: CASTGRAYEQYF. The CDR3 DNA reads as TGTGCCAGCACGGGCAGGGCCTACGAGCAGTACTTC.

The J gene is TRBJ2-1, the V gene TRBV2; TRBD2 aligns across 10 bases. V lost 4 bases, J lost 4 bases, and 7 bases stayed unmatched. This CDR3 has 16 residues. The germline gives CDR1 SNHLY, CDR2 FYNNEI. CDR3 bases: TGTGCCAGCAGTGTCAGGGCACTAGCGGGGTACAATGAGCAGTTCTTC. Protein: CASSVRALAGYNEQFF.

V gene TRBV20-1 combines with J gene TRBJ2-3; 9 nucleotides match TRBD2. Unmatched junction bases numbered 2, after V lost 4 bases and J lost 3 bases. The CDR3 runs 13 residues. Per the germline V gene, CDR1 is DFQATT and CDR2 is SNEGSKA (reference sequence). The CDR3 region is CSATSGTTDTQYF. In nucleotides, the CDR3 is TGCAGTGCTACTAGCGGGACAACAGATACGCAGTATTTT.

The gene calls are TRBV11-2 and TRBJ2-7; D perhaps matches TRBD1 (5 bases). Trimming removed 5 bases at V and 5 bases at J, with 13 bases between. Germline loops: CDR1 SGHAT, CDR2 FQNNGV. The CDR3 loop spans 13 amino acids. CDR3 nucleotides: TGTGCCAGCAGCCCCTCATGGGGCCACGAGCAGTACTTC. Its protein is CASSPSWGHEQYF.

A note on this clonotype: One end of the junction fails to match germline, which may point to a read error. The genes are TRBV5-1 and TRBJ1-5; D unresolved. The length of the CDR3 is 13 residues. Per germline, CDR1 SGHRS and CDR2 YFSETQ. The CDR3 coding sequence is TGCGCCAGCAGCTTGGAAGGGAATCGGCCCCAGCATTTT. This gives the protein CASSLEGNRPQHF.

V and J are TRBV29-1 and TRBJ2-1, with D hard to call. Germline V gives CDR1 SQVTM, CDR2 ANQGSEA. This CDR3 region has 14 residues. Deletions cut 5 bases from V and 3 bases from J, with 14 bases between. The DNA of the CDR3 is TGCAGCGTTTCGGGTCCATCGAACTACAATGAGCAGTTCTTC. This gives the protein CSVSGPSNYNEQFF.

Notes on this clonotype: One end of the junction is discordant with germline, which a read error may explain. V gene TRBV4-1 combines with J gene TRBJ2-1, with a tentative D call TRBD2 (6 bases). The V gene's germline CDR1 is MGHRA and CDR2 YSYEKL. This CDR3 is 14 amino acids long. CDR3 nucleotide sequence: TGCGCCAGCAGCCAAGAATTAGGGAGGCCCCAGTTTGACTTC. Residues: CASSQELGRPQFDF.

Of note for this clonotype: A read error may explain this, as a much larger clone is one base away. The V gene is TRBV11-2, the J gene TRBJ2-5; 7 bases line up with TRBD1. Germline V CDR1 and CDR2: SGHAT, FQNNGV. There are 16 residues in the CDR3. CDR3 nucleotide sequence: TGTGCCTGCAGACGGCCGCTCCGACAGGGAGAAGAGACCCAGTACTTC. Translated: CACRRPLRQGEETQYF.

This clonotype has more than one count but fewer than ten. The chain is built from TRBV12-3 or TRBV12-4 and TRBJ1-5, with D possibly being TRBD1 (5 bases). The CDR3 runs 15 residues. Trimming cost V 4 bases and J 4 bases, with 14 bases left between them. As DNA, the CDR3 is TGTGCCAGCAGTTCGCCCACAGGAAGAAATCAGCCCCAGCATTTT. Its translation is CASSSPTGRNQPQHF.